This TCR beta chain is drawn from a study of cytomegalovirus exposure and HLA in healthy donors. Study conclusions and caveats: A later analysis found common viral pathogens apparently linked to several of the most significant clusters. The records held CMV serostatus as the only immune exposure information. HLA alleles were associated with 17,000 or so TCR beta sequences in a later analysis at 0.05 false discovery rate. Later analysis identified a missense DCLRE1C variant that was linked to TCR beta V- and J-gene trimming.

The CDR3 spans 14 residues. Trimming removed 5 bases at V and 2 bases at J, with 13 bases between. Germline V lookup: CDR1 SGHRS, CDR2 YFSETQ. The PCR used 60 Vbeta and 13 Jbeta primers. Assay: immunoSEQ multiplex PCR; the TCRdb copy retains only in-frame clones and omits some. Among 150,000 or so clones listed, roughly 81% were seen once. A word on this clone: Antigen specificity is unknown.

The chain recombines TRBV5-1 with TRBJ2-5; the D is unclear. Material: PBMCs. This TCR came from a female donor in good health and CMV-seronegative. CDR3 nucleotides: TGCGCCAGCAGGAGGATTGTATCACAAGAGACCCAGTACTTC. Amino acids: CASRRIVSQETQYF.